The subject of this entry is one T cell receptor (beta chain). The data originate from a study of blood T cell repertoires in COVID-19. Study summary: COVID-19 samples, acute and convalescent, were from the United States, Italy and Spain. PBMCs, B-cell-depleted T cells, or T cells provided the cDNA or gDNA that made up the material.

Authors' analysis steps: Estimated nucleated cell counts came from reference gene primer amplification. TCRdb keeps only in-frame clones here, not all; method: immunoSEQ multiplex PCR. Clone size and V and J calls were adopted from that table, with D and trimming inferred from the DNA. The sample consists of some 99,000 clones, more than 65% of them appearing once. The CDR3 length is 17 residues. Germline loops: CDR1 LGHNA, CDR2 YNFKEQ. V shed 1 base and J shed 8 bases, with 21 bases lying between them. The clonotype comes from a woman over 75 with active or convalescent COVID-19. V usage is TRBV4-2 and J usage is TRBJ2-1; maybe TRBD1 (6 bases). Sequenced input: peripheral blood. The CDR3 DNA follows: TGTGCCAGCAGCCAAGGGGTCGGACAGTACTTATATGATGAGCAGTTCTTC. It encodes CASSQGVGQYLYDEQFF.